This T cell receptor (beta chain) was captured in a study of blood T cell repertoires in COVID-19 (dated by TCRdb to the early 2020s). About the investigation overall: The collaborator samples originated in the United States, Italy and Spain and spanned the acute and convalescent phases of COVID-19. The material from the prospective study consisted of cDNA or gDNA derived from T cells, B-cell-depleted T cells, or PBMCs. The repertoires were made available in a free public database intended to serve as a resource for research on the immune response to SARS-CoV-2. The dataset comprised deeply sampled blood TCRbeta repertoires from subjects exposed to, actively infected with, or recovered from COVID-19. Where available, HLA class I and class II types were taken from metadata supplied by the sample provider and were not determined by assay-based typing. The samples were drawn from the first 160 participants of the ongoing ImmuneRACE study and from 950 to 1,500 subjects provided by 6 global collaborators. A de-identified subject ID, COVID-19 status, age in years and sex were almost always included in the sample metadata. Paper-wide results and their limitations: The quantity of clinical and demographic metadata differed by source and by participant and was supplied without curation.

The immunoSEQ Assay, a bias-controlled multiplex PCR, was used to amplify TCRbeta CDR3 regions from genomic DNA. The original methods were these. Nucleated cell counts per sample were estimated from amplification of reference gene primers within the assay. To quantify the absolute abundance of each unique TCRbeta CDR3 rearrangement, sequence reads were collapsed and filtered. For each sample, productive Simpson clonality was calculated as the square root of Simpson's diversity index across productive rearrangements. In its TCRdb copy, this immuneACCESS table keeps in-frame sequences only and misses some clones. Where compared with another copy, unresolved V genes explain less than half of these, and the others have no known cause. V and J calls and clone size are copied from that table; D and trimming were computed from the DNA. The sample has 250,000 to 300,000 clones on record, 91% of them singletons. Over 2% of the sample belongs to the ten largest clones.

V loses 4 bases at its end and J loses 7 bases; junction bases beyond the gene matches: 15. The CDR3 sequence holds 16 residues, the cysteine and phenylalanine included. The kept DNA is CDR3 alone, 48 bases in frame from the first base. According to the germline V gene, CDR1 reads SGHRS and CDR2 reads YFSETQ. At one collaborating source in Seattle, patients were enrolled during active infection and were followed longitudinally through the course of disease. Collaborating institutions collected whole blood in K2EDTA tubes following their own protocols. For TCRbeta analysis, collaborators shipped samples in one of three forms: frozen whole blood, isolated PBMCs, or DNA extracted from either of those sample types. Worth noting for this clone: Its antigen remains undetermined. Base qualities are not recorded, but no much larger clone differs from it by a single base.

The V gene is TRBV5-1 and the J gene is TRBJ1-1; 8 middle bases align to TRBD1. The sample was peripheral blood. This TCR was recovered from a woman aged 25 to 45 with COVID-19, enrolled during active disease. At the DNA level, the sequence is TGCGCCAGCAGCCCAGGACAGGGTTTTATCCTGGTTGAAGCTTTCTTT. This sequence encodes CASSPGQGFILVEAFF.